This T cell receptor (beta chain) was identified during a study of CD8+CD57+ T cells in acquired aplastic anemia. Study results and caveats: Patients and healthy controls showed no significant CD8+ Simpson's diversity difference. Patients and controls turned out to have 25 to 30 CD8+ CDR3 sequences in common.

With respect to this clonotype: Its antigen is not known.

Genomic DNA, the template, was used for profiling of the TCR beta VDJ and CDR3. One entry per CDR3 protein, called by TCRdb with MiXCR from the reads. Of a few hundred thousand distinct CDR3 sequences listed, under 50% are singletons. Sequencing was done on patients that had shown CD8+CD57+ cell expansion by flow cytometry. Every one of the patients had aplastic anemia (severe, acquired). Blood came from patients not yet given any therapy. The TCR was taken from a human donor with aplastic anemia. The specimen was sorted CD4+, CD8+, or CD8+CD57+ T cells (not recorded which) from PBMCs.

The CDR3 reads CASSQATGVEGRGYTF. CDR3 nucleotides: TGTGCCAGCAGCCAAGCCACAGGGGTAGAGGGTCGTGGCTACACCTTC. The V call is TRBV14, the J call TRBJ1-2, with 7 bases identical to TRBD1. Germline V gene lookup returns CDR1 SGHDN and CDR2 FVKESK. J gave up 7 bases and V 1 base, and 12 bases lay outside the gene matches. CDR3 length: 16 residues.